One and the same sample provided the 9 T cell receptor beta chains below, sequenced in a study of cytomegalovirus exposure and HLA in healthy donors. The PCR made use of 60 Vbeta and 13 Jbeta primers. Some clones are missing from TCRdb's copy, which holds only in-frame ones; the method was immunoSEQ multiplex PCR. The sample yields roughly 100,000 clones, around 81% seen once. Input material: PBMCs. The receptors were sampled from a female donor in good health and CMV-seropositive.

The rearrangement uses TRBV2 and TRBJ2-3, with a weak D call TRBD2 (5 bases). The CDR3 runs 13 residues. V was pared by 4 bases and J by 3 bases, with 8 bases between. Looked up from germline, CDR1 is SNHLY and CDR2 is FYNNEI. The CDR3 coding sequence is TGTGCCAGCAGTGGAGGGATTACAGATACGCAGTATTTT. The encoded protein is CASSGGITDTQYF. The entire variable domain, with the rest obtained from reference TRBV2 and TRBJ2-3, is as follows: EPEVTQTPSHQVTQMGQEVILRCVPISNHLYFYWYRQILGQKVEFLVSFYNNEISEKSEIFDDQFSVERPDGSNFTLKIRSTKLEDSAMYFCASSGGITDTQYFGPGTRLTVL.

The chain combines TRBV5-6 with TRBJ2-1; TRBD2 matches at 14 bases. The CDR3 loop spans 19 amino acids. Germline CDR1 and CDR2: SGHDT and YYEEEE. With 0 bases clipped from V and 0 bases from J, the junction kept 5 bases outside the gene matches. The CDR3 DNA reads as TGTGCCAGCAGCTTGGGCGGACTAGCGGGGGGAGCCTCCTACAATGAGCAGTTCTTC. Its protein product is CASSLGGLAGGASYNEQFF.

The chain links TRBV18 to TRBJ1-3; D gene unclear. Germline lookup yields CDR1 KGHSH and CDR2 LQKENI. The CDR3 has 16 amino acids. The V end was cut by 5 bases, the J end by 0 bases, with 14 bases between. CDR3 region: CASSSVGRVSGNTIYF. The CDR3 region has the DNA TGTGCCAGCTCATCCGTTGGTAGAGTCTCTGGAAACACCATATATTTT.

This clone was seen only a few times. This rearrangement joins TRBV6-4 to TRBJ2-5; TRBD2 agrees at 14 bases. The CDR3 is 16 residues long. V gave up 3 bases and J gave up 5 bases; unmatched junction bases: 5. CDR1 is MRHNA and CDR2 is SNTAGT in the germline V gene. This chain's CDR3 is CASSETSGGVPETQYF. CDR3 nucleotide sequence: TGTGCCAGCAGTGAGACTAGCGGGGGGGTCCCCGAGACCCAGTACTTC.

V usage is TRBV19 and J usage is TRBJ1-5; 10 bases are shared with TRBD1. The CDR3 is made up of 13 amino acids. Germline trimming cut 6 bases from V and 6 bases from J; bases unmatched to any gene: 2. Germline V gene sequence: CDR1 LNHDA, CDR2 SQIVND (reference sequence). The DNA of the CDR3 is TGTGCCAGTAGCGGGACAGGGGCTCAGCCCCAGCATTTT. It codes for CASSGTGAQPQHF.

The chain combines TRBV2 with TRBJ2-5; TRBD1 agrees at 9 bases. Looked up from germline, CDR1 is SNHLY and CDR2 is FYNNEI. J was trimmed by 1 base and V by 6 bases; bases with no gene match: 9. CDR3 length: 16 amino acids. The CDR3 reads CASRALGQGLQETQYF. CDR3 DNA: TGTGCCAGCAGGGCCCTCGGACAGGGGCTCCAAGAGACCCAGTACTTC.

In DNA form, the CDR3 reads TGTGCTAGTGCCTCATCCGGGACAGGTTCCTACGAGCAGTACTTC. Its translation is CASASSGTGSYEQYF. This sequence joins TRBV12-5 and TRBJ2-7; 8 nucleotides align to TRBD1. The trim removed 7 bases at V and 1 base at J, leaving 9 bases unmatched. The CDR3 is made up of 15 amino acids. Germline CDR1 is LGHNT and CDR2 is FRNRAP.

The CDR3 sequence: CASGRTENTGELFF. The DNA of the CDR3 is TGTGCCAGCGGCCGGACAGAGAACACCGGGGAGCTGTTTTTT. The chain uses TRBV5-6 and TRBJ2-2; possibly TRBD1 for D (6 bases). The CDR3 runs to 14 residues. Germline V gene lookup returns CDR1 SGHDT and CDR2 YYEEEE. The V and J ends lost 7 bases and 1 base respectively, with 11 bases between them.

The CDR3 here is CASSDPQRNTGELFF. CDR3 nucleotides: TGTGCCAGCAGCGACCCCCAGCGGAACACCGGGGAGCTGTTTTTT. The chain joins TRBV7-9 to TRBJ2-2; D gene unclear. V dropped 5 bases and J dropped 1 base, with 11 bases sitting between them. CDR3 length: 15 residues. Per germline, CDR1 SEHNR and CDR2 FQNEAQ (reference sequence). Full variable domain (rest looked up from reference TRBV7-9 and TRBJ2-2): DTGVSQNPRHKITKRGQNVTFRCDPISEHNRLYWYRQTLGQGPEFLTYFQNEAQLEKSRLLSDRFSAERPKGSFSTLEIQRTEQGDSAMYLCASSDPQRNTGELFFGEGSRLTVL.